A single sample gave rise to the 26 T cell receptor beta chains below, sequenced in a study of T cells after posttransplantation cyclophosphamide. A marrow graft followed busulfan-fludarabine conditioning, with cyclophosphamide on days +3 and +4. Repertoires were generated with immunoSEQ multiplex PCR, while TCRdb's copy carries only in-frame clones and drops some. The table records about 6,700 clones without singletons, the ten largest covering more than 4.5%. The sample here was PBMCs, taken after an allogeneic stem cell transplant with post-transplant cyclophosphamide. Every receptor here comes from a male patient between 25 and 40 years old who received an allogeneic stem cell transplant from an unrelated donor, was CMV-positive, and had acute and chronic GVHD. Some T cells may be supplied by the graft donor.

This sequence joins TRBV5-1 and TRBJ1-2, with 8 bases identical to TRBD1. The germline gives CDR1 SGHRS, CDR2 YFSETQ. V shed 4 bases and J 7 bases; nucleotides not matched to a gene: 15. This CDR3 is 16 amino acids long. The CDR3 nucleotides are TGCGCCAGCAGCCCGACCGATCCTAGGACAGGGCCTGGCTACACCTTC. This codes for CASSPTDPRTGPGYTF.

This clone was observed many times. CDR3 amino acids: CASSLVSMAGALYEQYF. DNA of the CDR3: TGTGCCAGCAGTTTGGTTTCCATGGCAGGGGCTCTCTACGAGCAGTACTTC. V is TRBV27 and J is TRBJ2-7; possibly TRBD1 for D (6 bases). Germline lookup yields CDR1 MNHEY and CDR2 SMNVEV (reference sequence). Between the trimmed V and J ends, which lost 3 bases and 3 bases, there was a span of 21 bases. The CDR3 runs to 17 residues.

This clone was counted at least ten times. The chain links TRBV9 to TRBJ2-7, with a tentative D call TRBD2 (5 bases). The germline CDR1 and CDR2 sequences are SGDLS and YYNGEE. Trimming left V 1 base short and J 3 bases short, with 11 bases between. This CDR3 comprises 14 residues. CDR3 DNA: TGTGCCAGCAGCGTAAGGTGGGAGCACTACGAGCAGTACTTC. Translated: CASSVRWEHYEQYF.

This clone has more than one count but fewer than ten. The chain has TRBV19 and TRBJ2-1; TRBD2 aligns across 7 bases. V shed 7 bases, J shed 7 bases, and the junction held 16 bases outside the gene matches. The CDR3 runs to 16 residues. Germline values: CDR1 LNHDA, CDR2 SQIVND (reference sequence). The CDR3 DNA is TGTGCCAGTATCCGAACGTCAGCGGGATCTCAGAATGAGCAGTTCTTC. Translated, it gives CASIRTSAGSQNEQFF. Based on the CDR3 plus reference TRBV19 and TRBJ2-1, the full variable domain is DGGITQSPKYLFRKEGQNVTLSCEQNLNHDAMYWYRQDPGQGLRLIYYSQIVNDFQKGDIAEGYSVSREKKESFPLTVTSAQKNPTAFYLCASIRTSAGSQNEQFFGPGTRLTVL.

This clone was found many times. The rearrangement links TRBV10-3 to TRBJ2-5; 10 bases map to TRBD1. Near its end, the DNA agrees better with TRBJ2-7, so the J call may be wrong. The CDR3 extends over 16 amino acids. Germline loops: CDR1 ENHRY, CDR2 SYGVKD. CDR3 DNA: TGTGCCATCAGTGAGGGACAGGGGGACTCAGGCTACGAGCAGTACTTC. It translates to CAISEGQGDSGYEQYF.

This clone was seen a handful of times. The rearrangement joins TRBV27 to TRBJ1-2; possibly TRBD1 for D (5 bases). Trimming left V 5 bases short and J 0 bases short, with 19 bases between. CDR1 MNHEY and CDR2 SMNVEV come from the germline V gene (reference sequence). The CDR3 has 17 amino acids. The DNA of the CDR3 is TGTGCCAGCAGTCCCGTGGCGGCGGGGGAGACTAACTATGGCTACACCTTC. It codes for CASSPVAAGETNYGYTF.

Ten or more counts support this clone. The chain employs TRBV4-3 and TRBJ1-2, with D unresolved. CDR3 size: 13 residues. V gave up 4 bases and J gave up 4 bases, with 10 bases separating them. Germline-derived CDR1 and CDR2 are LGHNA and YSLEER. CDR3 in DNA: TGCGCCAGCAGCCGGAGACTCCTCTATGGCTACACCTTC. Protein product: CASSRRLLYGYTF.

This clone was observed many times. The V and J genes are TRBV7-9 and TRBJ2-7, with TRBD2 matching 7 bases. There are 14 residues in the CDR3. Germline lookup yields CDR1 SEHNR and CDR2 FQNEAQ (reference sequence). The J segment lost 3 bases and the V segment lost 5 bases, leaving 7 bases of the junction unmatched. The CDR3 sequence is CASSPWREIYEQYF. In DNA form, the CDR3 reads TGTGCCAGCAGCCCCTGGCGGGAGATCTACGAGCAGTACTTC.

At least ten counts were recorded for this clone. V is TRBV9 and J is TRBJ2-3, with a weak D call TRBD1 (6 bases). Trimming stripped 3 bases from V and 0 bases from J, with 11 bases between. This CDR3 contains 15 residues. The germline V gene encodes CDR1 SGDLS and CDR2 YYNGEE. The CDR3 DNA follows: TGTGCCAGCAGCGCGTGGACAGCTAGCACAGATACGCAGTATTTT. Amino acids: CASSAWTASTDTQYF. Full variable domain (rest looked up from reference TRBV9 and TRBJ2-3): DSGVTQTPKHLITATGQRVTLRCSPRSGDLSVYWYQQSLDQGLQFLIQYYNGEERAKGNILERFSAQQFPDLHSELNLSSLELGDSALYFCASSAWTASTDTQYFGPGTRLTVL.

At least ten counts were recorded for this clone. The V call is TRBV6-5, the J call TRBJ1-5, with D possibly TRBD1 on 6 matching bases. The CDR3 spans 13 residues. Deletions cut 2 bases from V and 7 bases from J, with 9 bases between. Germline loops: CDR1 MNHEY, CDR2 SVGAGI. The DNA for the CDR3 is TGTGCCAGCAGTTACGGGGACACCCAGCCCCAGCATTTT. Its translation is CASSYGDTQPQHF.

This clone appeared many times. The chain joins TRBV5-4 to TRBJ2-3; D not resolved. The CDR3 is 16 amino acids. CDR1 and CDR2 (germline): SGHNT, YYREEE (reference sequence). The V end lost 6 bases, the J end lost 0 bases, and 17 bases lay between the germline ends. CDR3 residues: CASNTGQVRSTDTQYF. CDR3 coding DNA: TGTGCCAGCAACACCGGTCAGGTTAGGAGCACAGATACGCAGTATTTT. Drawing the rest from reference TRBV5-4 and TRBJ2-3, the complete variable domain is ETGVTQSPTHLIKTRGQQVTLRCSSQSGHNTVSWYQQALGQGPQFIFQYYREEENGRGNFPPRFSGLQFPNYSSELNVNALELDDSALYLCASNTGQVRSTDTQYFGPGTRLTVL.

This clone appeared many times. The CDR3 sequence: CASSRLAGDGETQYF. As DNA, the CDR3 is TGTGCCAGCAGTCGACTAGCGGGAGACGGAGAGACCCAGTACTTC. This chain links TRBV9 with TRBJ2-5; TRBD2 matches 12 bases. CDR3 length: 15 amino acids. Germline V lookup: CDR1 SGDLS, CDR2 YYNGEE. With 5 bases clipped from V and 4 bases from J, the junction kept 6 bases outside the gene matches.

This clone showed up many times. V gene TRBV7-9 combines with J gene TRBJ2-7, with a weak D call TRBD1 (6 bases). CDR1 SEHNR and CDR2 FQNEAQ come from the germline V gene (reference sequence). This CDR3 region has 12 residues. The V gene lost 3 bases and the J gene lost 7 bases, with 10 bases spanning the gap. The CDR3 sequence is CASSFQGREQYF. CDR3 coding DNA: TGTGCCAGCAGCTTCCAGGGGCGGGAGCAGTACTTC.

This clone has a count of ten or more. In DNA, the CDR3 is TGTGCCAGCTCAGAGGGACAGGGAAACTCCTACGAGCAGTACTTC. This sequence encodes CASSEGQGNSYEQYF. V and J are TRBV18 and TRBJ2-7, with TRBD1 identical over 9 bases. Looked up from germline, CDR1 is KGHSH and CDR2 is LQKENI. The CDR3 covers 15 residues. Trimming cost V 5 bases and J 0 bases; bases outside gene matches: 5.

This clone was seen at least ten times. The chain joins TRBV7-3 to TRBJ2-7; a possible D gene is TRBD2 (6 bases). Germline V lookup: CDR1 SGHTA, CDR2 FQGTGA. The CDR3 contains 15 residues. Trimming cost V 5 bases and J 0 bases, with 14 bases left between them. CDR3 sequence (DNA): TGTGCCAGCAGCCTAAGGGCGGGGAGCTCCTACGAGCAGTACTTC. This codes for CASSLRAGSSYEQYF.

This clone has at least ten counts. The chain's CDR3 is CASSQQEGFDEQYF. CDR3 bases: TGTGCCAGCAGCCAACAGGAGGGGTTCGACGAGCAGTACTTC. The V and J genes are TRBV7-9 and TRBJ2-7; a weak D match, TRBD2 (6 bases). V gave up 5 bases and J gave up 5 bases, with 16 bases separating them. The CDR3 runs 14 residues. CDR1 is SEHNR and CDR2 is FQNEAQ in the germline V gene (reference sequence). The full variable domain, completed using reference TRBV7-9 and TRBJ2-7, is DTGVSQNPRHKITKRGQNVTFRCDPISEHNRLYWYRQTLGQGPEFLTYFQNEAQLEKSRLLSDRFSAERPKGSFSTLEIQRTEQGDSAMYLCASSQQEGFDEQYFGPGTRLTVT.

This clone was observed many times. This chain connects TRBV6-5 to TRBJ2-7, with 9 bases identical to TRBD1. Per the germline V gene, CDR1 is MNHEY and CDR2 is SVGAGI. The CDR3 runs to 14 residues. V gave up 6 bases and J gave up 0 bases; unmatched junction bases: 3. CDR3 DNA sequence: TGTGCCAGCAGGACAGGGGGGCACTCCTACGAGCAGTACTTC. Protein product: CASRTGGHSYEQYF.

In this sample, this clone is medium-sized. The rearrangement uses TRBV6-5 and TRBJ1-6, with D perhaps matching TRBD1 (6 bases). Per germline, CDR1 MNHEY and CDR2 SVGAGI. V was pared by 6 bases and J by 4 bases, with 10 bases between. CDR3 length equals 14 residues. CDR3: CASRGGGYNSPLHF. CDR3 nucleotides: TGTGCCAGCAGAGGGGGGGGGTATAATTCACCCCTCCACTTT.

This clone was found many times. The chain carries TRBV2 and TRBJ2-1; 7 bases align to TRBD2. V was clipped by 5 bases and J by 4 bases; unmatched bases: 8. Germline CDR1 reads SNHLY; CDR2 reads FYNNEI. The CDR3 runs 15 residues. Here the CDR3 DNA reads TGTGCCAGCAGTCGGCTAGCGGAACCTTACAATGAGCAGTTCTTC. Translation gives CASSRLAEPYNEQFF.

This clone was seen many times. The rearrangement links TRBV5-1 to TRBJ2-5; 10 bases match TRBD2. The ends lost 1 base at V and 4 bases at J; junction bases unmatched: 7. The CDR3 extends over 16 amino acids. CDR1 is SGHRS, CDR2 YFSETQ, per germline. This chain's CDR3 is CASSLIPSGSRETQYF. DNA of the CDR3: TGCGCCAGCAGCTTGATCCCTAGCGGGAGTAGAGAGACCCAGTACTTC.

V is TRBV7-2 and J is TRBJ2-7; D is uncertain. The CDR3 has 12 amino acids. Trimming cost V 5 bases and J 9 bases, with 14 bases left between them. The germline V gene has CDR1 SGHTA and CDR2 FQGNSA. The CDR3 bases are TGTGCCAGCAGCCTCCCCCCTGGCGGGCAGTACTTC. Translating gives CASSLPPGGQYF.

This clone is classed as medium-sized. V is TRBV6-5 and J is TRBJ1-2; tentative D call: TRBD1 (6 bases). The CDR3 has 13 residues. V was pared by 2 bases and J by 4 bases, with 8 bases between. Germline loops: CDR1 MNHEY, CDR2 SVGAGI. The CDR3 nucleotides are TGTGCCAGCAGTTACGGGACAAGCTATGGCTACACCTTC. It encodes CASSYGTSYGYTF.

At least ten counts were recorded for this clone. The chain joins TRBV19 to TRBJ1-5, with TRBD1 as a possible D gene (6 bases). Trimming removed 6 bases at V and 1 base at J, with 19 bases between. This CDR3 comprises 17 residues. The germline CDR1 and CDR2 sequences are LNHDA and SQIVND (reference sequence). Here the CDR3 reads CASSRFAGERSNQPQHF. CDR3 bases: TGTGCCAGTAGCCGTTTTGCAGGGGAGAGGAGCAATCAGCCCCAGCATTTT. The full variable domain, with the rest looked up from reference TRBV19 and TRBJ1-5, is DGGITQSPKYLFRKEGQNVTLSCEQNLNHDAMYWYRQDPGQGLRLIYYSQIVNDFQKGDIAEGYSVSREKKESFPLTVTSAQKNPTAFYLCASSRFAGERSNQPQHFGDGTRLSIL.

There are many counts of this clone. The genes are TRBV7-9 and TRBJ1-2, with 9 bases matching TRBD1. Unmatched junction bases numbered 5, after V lost 6 bases and J lost 6 bases. This CDR3 contains 13 residues. Germline CDR1 reads SEHNR; CDR2 reads FQNEAQ (reference sequence). CDR3 amino acids: CASSWDRENGYTF. The CDR3 DNA reads TGTGCCAGCAGTTGGGACAGGGAAAATGGCTACACCTTC.

This clone came up many times. The V gene is TRBV6-5, the J gene TRBJ1-4, with 8 nucleotides matching TRBD1. From germline, CDR1 is MNHEY and CDR2 SVGAGI. This CDR3 is 11 amino acids long. Unmatched junction bases numbered 3, after V lost 8 bases and J lost 10 bases. The CDR3 loop is CASGTGGKLFF. The CDR3 DNA reads as TGTGCCAGCGGAACAGGGGGAAAACTGTTTTTT.

This clone was detected many times. J is TRBJ2-7 and V is TRBV29-1, with D uncertain. Trimming cost V 4 bases and J 2 bases, with 9 bases left between them. Germline V gives CDR1 SQVTM, CDR2 ANQGSEA. CDR3 length equals 12 residues. This CDR3 reads CSVGAYTYEQYF. In DNA form, the CDR3 reads TGCAGCGTTGGCGCCTATACCTACGAGCAGTACTTC.